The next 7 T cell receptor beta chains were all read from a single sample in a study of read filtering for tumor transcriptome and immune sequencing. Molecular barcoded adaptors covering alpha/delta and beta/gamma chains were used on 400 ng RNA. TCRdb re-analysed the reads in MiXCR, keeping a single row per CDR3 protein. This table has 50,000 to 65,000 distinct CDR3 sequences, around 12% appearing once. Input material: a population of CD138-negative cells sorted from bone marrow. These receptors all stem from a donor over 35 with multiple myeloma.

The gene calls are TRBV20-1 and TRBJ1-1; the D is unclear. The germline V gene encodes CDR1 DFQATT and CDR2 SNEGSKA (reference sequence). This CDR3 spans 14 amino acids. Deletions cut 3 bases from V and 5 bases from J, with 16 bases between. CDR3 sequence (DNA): TGCAGTGCTAGGATGGGGAACGGTTTAACTGAAGCTTTCTTT. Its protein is CSARMGNGLTEAFF.

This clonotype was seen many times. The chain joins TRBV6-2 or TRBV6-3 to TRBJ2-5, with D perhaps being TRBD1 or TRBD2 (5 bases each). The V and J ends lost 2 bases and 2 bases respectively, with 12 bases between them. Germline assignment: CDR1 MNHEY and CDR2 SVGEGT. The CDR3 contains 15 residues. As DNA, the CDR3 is TGTGCCAGCAGTTACGGCGCCGGGGCTCAAGAGACCCAGTACTTC. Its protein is CASSYGAGAQETQYF.

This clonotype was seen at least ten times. This CDR3 is CSVEEGTGGGPLHF. Here the CDR3 DNA reads TGCAGCGTTGAAGAGGGGACAGGGGGTGGTCCCCTCCACTTT. This rearrangement joins TRBV29-1 to TRBJ1-6; 11 positions match TRBD1. Unmatched junction bases numbered 5, after V lost 0 bases and J lost 13 bases. CDR1 is SQVTM and CDR2 is ANQGSEA in the germline V gene. The CDR3 runs 14 residues. Full variable domain (remainder filled in from reference TRBV29-1 and TRBJ1-6): SAVISQKPSRDICQRGTSLTIQCQVDSQVTMMFWYRQQPGQSLTLIATANQGSEATYESGFVIDKFPISRPNLTFSTLTVSNMSPEDSSIYLCSVEEGTGGGPLHFGNGTRLTVT.

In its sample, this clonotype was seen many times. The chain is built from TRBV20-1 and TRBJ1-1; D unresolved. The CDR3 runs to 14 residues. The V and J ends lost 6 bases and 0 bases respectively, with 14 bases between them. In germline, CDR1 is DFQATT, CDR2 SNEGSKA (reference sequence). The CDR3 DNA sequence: TGCAGTGCCCTCCGGATGTCCATGAACACTGAAGCTTTCTTT. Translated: CSALRMSMNTEAFF.

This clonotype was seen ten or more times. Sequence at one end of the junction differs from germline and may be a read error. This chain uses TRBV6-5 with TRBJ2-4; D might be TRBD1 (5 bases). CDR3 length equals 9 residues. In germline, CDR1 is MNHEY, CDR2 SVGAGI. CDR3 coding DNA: TGTGCCAGCAAGGAGACAGCATTTTTC. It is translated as CASKETAFF.

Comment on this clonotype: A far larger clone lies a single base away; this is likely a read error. CDR3 region: CASSPAGGTEALF. CDR3 DNA: TGTGCCAGCTCACCAGCCGGGGGAACTGAAGCTCTCTTT. The chain joins TRBV18 to TRBJ1-6; tentatively, D is TRBD1 (5 bases). The CDR3 extends over 13 amino acids. Germline values: CDR1 KGHSH, CDR2 LQKENI.

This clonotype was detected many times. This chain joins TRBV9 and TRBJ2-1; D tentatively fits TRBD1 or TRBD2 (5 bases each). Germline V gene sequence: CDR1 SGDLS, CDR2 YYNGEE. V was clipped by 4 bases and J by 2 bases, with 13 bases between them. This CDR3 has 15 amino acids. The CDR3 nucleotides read TGTGCCAGCAGCTTTAGAGGGGACGCCTACAATGAGCAGTTCTTC. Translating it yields CASSFRGDAYNEQFF.